What follows are 21 T cell receptor beta chains derived from one specimen sequenced in a study of blood T cell repertoires in COVID-19. Repertoires were generated with immunoSEQ multiplex PCR, while TCRdb's copy carries only in-frame clones and drops some. The sample has 150,000 to 200,000 clones, 90% seen once; the top ten hold about 18%. Sequences were obtained from peripheral blood. These receptors originate from a man aged 55-75 years with active or convalescent COVID-19.

This rearrangement joins TRBV11-1 to TRBJ1-1; no clear D. This CDR3 comprises 14 residues. Trimming left V 1 base short and J 1 base short, with 7 bases between. Germline-derived CDR1 and CDR2 are SGHAT and FQDESV (reference sequence). CDR3: CASSLENRNTEAFF. CDR3 sequence (DNA): TGTGCCAGCAGCTTAGAAAACAGGAACACTGAAGCTTTCTTT. Using reference TRBV11-1 and TRBJ1-1 for the parts outside the CDR3, the full variable domain is EAEVAQSPRYKITEKSQAVAFWCDPISGHATLYWYRQILGQGPELLVQFQDESVVDDSQLPKDRFSAERLKGVDSTLKIQPAELGDSAMYLCASSLENRNTEAFFGQGTRLTVV.

V gene TRBV11-2 combines with J gene TRBJ2-7; 11 nucleotides line up with TRBD2. Germline loops: CDR1 SGHAT, CDR2 FQNNGV. CDR3 size: 16 residues. J lost 3 bases, V lost 1 base, and 5 bases had no gene match. The CDR3 region is CASSLGWTSGFYEQYF. CDR3 DNA: TGTGCCAGCAGCTTAGGTTGGACTAGCGGGTTCTACGAGCAGTACTTC.

The chain joins TRBV7-2 to TRBJ1-6, with unresolved D. The CDR3 has 16 amino acids. From germline, CDR1 is SGHTA and CDR2 FQGNSA. Trimming pared 0 bases from V and 9 bases from J, leaving 15 bases between. The CDR3 loop is CASSLAATLAPSPLHF. The CDR3 DNA follows: TGTGCCAGCAGCTTAGCGGCGACCCTAGCACCTTCACCCCTCCACTTT.

The chain carries TRBV25-1 and TRBJ1-1; TRBD1 might be the D (5 bases). V gave up 7 bases and J gave up 1 base, with 10 bases separating them. Germline V CDR1 and CDR2: MGHDK, SYGVNS. The CDR3 covers 13 residues. The CDR3 bases are TGTGCCAGCACAGGGATGGGGAACACTGAAGCTTTCTTT. As protein: CASTGMGNTEAFF.

The chain combines TRBV7-2 with TRBJ2-1; TRBD2 matches at 8 bases. Trimming removed 6 bases from V and 0 bases from J; junction bases left unmatched: 4. The germline V gene encodes CDR1 SGHTA and CDR2 FQGNSA. The CDR3 has 15 amino acids. CDR3 bases: TGTGCCAGCAGTACTAGCGGAATCTCCTACAATGAGCAGTTCTTC. The encoded protein is CASSTSGISYNEQFF. Full variable domain (rest looked up from reference TRBV7-2 and TRBJ2-1): GAGVSQSPSNKVTEKGKDVELRCDPISGHTALYWYRQSLGQGLEFLIYFQGNSAPDKSGLPSDRFSAERTGGSVSTLTIQRTQQEDSAVYLCASSTSGISYNEQFFGPGTRLTVL.

V is TRBV5-1 and J is TRBJ2-7; 9 bases fit TRBD1. CDR3 length: 16 amino acids. The V segment lost 0 bases and the J segment 3 bases; nucleotides outside the gene matches: 7. Germline V lookup: CDR1 SGHRS, CDR2 YFSETQ. The CDR3 coding sequence is TGCGCCAGCAGCTTGGTTCCGCCGACAGGGGGCTACGAGCAGTACTTC. This sequence encodes CASSLVPPTGGYEQYF.

V and J are TRBV7-9 and TRBJ1-1; D is unclear. Trimming removed 3 bases from V and 0 bases from J, with 5 bases in between. CDR3 length: 13 amino acids. The germline gives CDR1 SEHNR, CDR2 FQNEAQ (reference sequence). The chain's CDR3 is CASSLYVNTEAFF. DNA for the CDR3: TGTGCCAGCAGCTTGTATGTGAACACTGAAGCTTTCTTT.

The V gene is TRBV28, the J gene TRBJ2-5; D is uncertain. CDR1 and CDR2 (germline): MDHEN, SYDVKM. The CDR3 contains 14 residues. The V end was cut by 6 bases, the J end by 1 base, with 12 bases between. CDR3 loop: CASRPTPSQETQYF. CDR3 bases: TGTGCCAGCAGGCCAACTCCCTCCCAAGAGACCCAGTACTTC.

The J gene is TRBJ2-3, the V gene TRBV13; 11 nucleotides align to TRBD2. Germline V CDR1 and CDR2: PRHDT, FYEKMQ (reference sequence). J gave up 2 bases and V 3 bases, and 4 bases lay outside the gene matches. CDR3 length: 16 residues. The CDR3 DNA follows: TGTGCCAGCAGCTTGGGGACTAGCGGTTTCACAGATACGCAGTATTTT. This sequence encodes CASSLGTSGFTDTQYF.

This sequence joins TRBV3-1 (or the pseudogene TRBV3-2) and TRBJ2-1, with D hard to call. This CDR3 has 15 amino acids. Germline assignment: CDR1 LGHDT and CDR2 YNNKEL (reference sequence). With 0 bases removed from V and 5 bases from J, the gap between germline ends came to 11 bases. CDR3 in amino acids: CASSQDTRMNNEQFF. CDR3 DNA sequence: TGTGCCAGCAGCCAAGATACGCGAATGAACAATGAGCAGTTCTTC.

This clone occurred once. This sequence joins TRBV5-5 and TRBJ2-1, with a tentative D call TRBD1 (5 bases). The CDR3 is 13 amino acids. Trimming shortened V by 4 bases and J by 9 bases, and 14 bases separated the two germline ends. The germline CDR1 and CDR2 sequences are SGHKS and YYEKEE (reference sequence). CDR3 DNA sequence: TGTGCCAGCAGCAAAAAACAGGTGGCTGAGCAGTTCTTC. This encodes CASSKKQVAEQFF.

As regards this clone: Other DNA sequences in this specimen translate into the identical CDR3. This chain connects TRBV6-5 to TRBJ1-1, with D unresolved. Per the germline V gene, CDR1 is MNHEY and CDR2 is SVGAGI. The CDR3 totals 14 residues. V lost 5 bases and J 2 bases, leaving 12 bases between the germline ends. The CDR3 DNA is TGTGCCAGCAGTCGCAGGACTGGAAACACTGAAGCTTTCTTT. This gives the protein CASSRRTGNTEAFF.

V gene TRBV29-1 combines with J gene TRBJ2-7; TRBD1 aligns across 8 bases. The CDR3 is 14 amino acids. V shed 4 bases, J shed 6 bases, and the junction held 11 bases outside the gene matches. Germline V lookup: CDR1 SQVTM, CDR2 ANQGSEA. The CDR3 here is CSVGSGQGLIEQYF. The DNA of the CDR3 is TGCAGCGTTGGATCAGGACAGGGACTCATCGAGCAGTACTTC.

Of note for this clone: Additional DNA sequences in this sample encode the identical CDR3. The V call is TRBV6-1, the J call TRBJ2-3; 11 bases fit TRBD2. Germline values: CDR1 MNHNS, CDR2 SASEGT. The CDR3 runs 16 residues. Trimming took 3 bases from V and 1 from J; bases not matched to a gene: 3. CDR3 sequence: CASSEILAGGTDTQYF. CDR3 DNA: TGTGCCAGCAGTGAGATACTAGCGGGGGGCACAGATACGCAGTATTTT.

The rearrangement uses TRBV5-1 and TRBJ1-1, with D hard to call. Deletions cut 7 bases from V and 7 bases from J, with 11 bases between. The CDR3 is made up of 11 amino acids. Germline loops: CDR1 SGHRS, CDR2 YFSETQ. The CDR3 coding sequence is TGCGCCAGCGTTGGCGGGCGTGAAGCTTTCTTT. Amino acids: CASVGGREAFF.

The chain has TRBV7-9 and TRBJ2-5; 11 positions match TRBD2. The CDR3 extends over 16 amino acids. Trimming cost V 5 bases and J 1 base; bases outside gene matches: 6. Looked up from germline, CDR1 is SEHNR and CDR2 is FQNEAQ (reference sequence). DNA of the CDR3: TGTGCCAGCAGCCTTACTAGCGGGGGCTTCCAAGAGACCCAGTACTTC. The encoded protein is CASSLTSGGFQETQYF.

The rearrangement uses TRBV2 and TRBJ1-4; TRBD1 matches at 9 bases. V gave up 4 bases and J gave up 3 bases; unmatched junction bases: 0. The CDR3 sequence is 14 residues long. In germline, CDR1 is SNHLY, CDR2 FYNNEI. The CDR3 loop reads CASSGDRANEKLFF. CDR3 bases: TGTGCCAGCAGTGGGGACAGGGCTAATGAAAAACTGTTTTTT. Full variable domain (outside the CDR3, taken from reference TRBV2 and TRBJ1-4): EPEVTQTPSHQVTQMGQEVILRCVPISNHLYFYWYRQILGQKVEFLVSFYNNEISEKSEIFDDQFSVERPDGSNFTLKIRSTKLEDSAMYFCASSGDRANEKLFFGSGTQLSVL.

This clone was detected only a few times. The CDR3 loop is CASLKGQIHTEAFF. CDR3 bases: TGTGCCAGCTTAAAGGGACAGATCCACACTGAAGCTTTCTTT. J is TRBJ1-1 and V is TRBV18; 7 bases align to TRBD1. Germline V gives CDR1 KGHSH, CDR2 LQKENI. Germline trimming cut 7 bases from V and 3 bases from J; bases unmatched to any gene: 8. This CDR3 contains 14 residues.

This clone was picked up one time. This rearrangement joins TRBV19 to TRBJ1-6, with D possibly TRBD1 on 6 matching bases. The germline V gene has CDR1 LNHDA and CDR2 SQIVND (reference sequence). Between the trimmed V and J ends, which lost 3 bases and 11 bases, there was a span of 14 bases. There are 14 residues in the CDR3. The CDR3 coding sequence is TGTGCCAGTAGTATCGAACAGGGTGCGACACCCCTCCACTTT. Encoded protein: CASSIEQGATPLHF.

The V gene is TRBV7-6, the J gene TRBJ2-7; 9 bases line up with TRBD1. V lost 4 bases, J lost 0 bases, and 4 bases stayed unmatched. CDR3 size: 15 residues. The V gene's germline CDR1 is SGHVS and CDR2 FNYEAQ. This chain's CDR3 is CASSSGQGLSYEQYF. Written as DNA, the CDR3 is TGTGCCAGCAGCTCGGGACAGGGACTCTCCTACGAGCAGTACTTC.

The chain's CDR3 is CASSYGGGQGPYEQYF. The CDR3 region has the DNA TGTGCCAGCAGTTACGGGGGGGGGCAGGGGCCCTACGAGCAGTACTTC. The V and J genes are TRBV6-5 and TRBJ2-7; tentative D call: TRBD2 (7 bases). The V end was cut by 2 bases, the J end by 2 bases, with 16 bases between. CDR3 length equals 16 residues. Germline V lookup: CDR1 MNHEY, CDR2 SVGAGI.